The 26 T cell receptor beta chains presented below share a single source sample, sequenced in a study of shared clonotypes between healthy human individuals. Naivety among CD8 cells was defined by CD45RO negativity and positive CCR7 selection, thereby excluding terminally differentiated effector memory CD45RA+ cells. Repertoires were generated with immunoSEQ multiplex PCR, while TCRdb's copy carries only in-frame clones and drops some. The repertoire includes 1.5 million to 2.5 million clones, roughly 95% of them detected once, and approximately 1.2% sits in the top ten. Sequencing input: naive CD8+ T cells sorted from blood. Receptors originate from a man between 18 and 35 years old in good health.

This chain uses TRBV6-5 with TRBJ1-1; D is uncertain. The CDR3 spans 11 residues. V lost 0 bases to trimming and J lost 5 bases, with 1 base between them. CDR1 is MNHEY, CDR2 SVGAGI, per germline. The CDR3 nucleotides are TGTGCCAGCAGTTACTCGACTGAAGCTTTCTTT. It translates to CASSYSTEAFF.

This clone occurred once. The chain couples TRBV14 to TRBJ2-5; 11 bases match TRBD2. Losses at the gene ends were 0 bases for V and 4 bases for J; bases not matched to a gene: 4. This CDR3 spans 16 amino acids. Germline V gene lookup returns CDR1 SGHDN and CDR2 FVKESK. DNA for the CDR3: TGTGCCAGCAGCCAAGATAAACTAGCGGGAGTAGAGACCCAGTACTTC. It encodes CASSQDKLAGVETQYF.

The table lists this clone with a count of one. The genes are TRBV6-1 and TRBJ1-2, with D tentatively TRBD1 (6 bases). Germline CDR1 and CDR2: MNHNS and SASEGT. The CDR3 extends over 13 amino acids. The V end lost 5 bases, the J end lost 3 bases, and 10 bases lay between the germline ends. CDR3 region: CASSPQGDYGYTF. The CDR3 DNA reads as TGTGCCAGCAGTCCACAGGGTGACTATGGCTACACCTTC.

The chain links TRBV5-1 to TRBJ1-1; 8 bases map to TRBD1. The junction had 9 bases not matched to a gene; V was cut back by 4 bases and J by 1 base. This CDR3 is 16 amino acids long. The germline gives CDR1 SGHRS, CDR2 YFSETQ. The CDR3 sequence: CASSPGQGGENTEAFF. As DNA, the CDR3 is TGCGCCAGCAGCCCCGGACAGGGTGGAGAGAACACTGAAGCTTTCTTT. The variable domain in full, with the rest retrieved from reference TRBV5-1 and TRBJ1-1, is KAGVTQTPRYLIKTRGQQVTLSCSPISGHRSVSWYQQTPGQGLQFLFEYFSETQRNKGNFPGRFSGRQFSNSRSEMNVSTLELGDSALYLCASSPGQGGENTEAFFGQGTRLTVV.

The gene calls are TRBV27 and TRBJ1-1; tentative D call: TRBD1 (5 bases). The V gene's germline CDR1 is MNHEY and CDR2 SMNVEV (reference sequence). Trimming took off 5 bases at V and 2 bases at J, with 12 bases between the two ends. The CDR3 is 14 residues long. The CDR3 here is CASSVRDVNTEAFF. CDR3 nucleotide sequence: TGTGCCAGCAGTGTCCGGGACGTCAACACTGAAGCTTTCTTT.

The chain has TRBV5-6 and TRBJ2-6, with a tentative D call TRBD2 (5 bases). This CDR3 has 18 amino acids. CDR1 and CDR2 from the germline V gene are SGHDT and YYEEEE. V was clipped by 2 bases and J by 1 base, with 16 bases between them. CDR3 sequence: CASSFLYEGRSGANVLTF. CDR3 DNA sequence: TGTGCCAGCAGCTTTCTCTATGAGGGAAGATCTGGGGCCAACGTCCTGACTTTC.

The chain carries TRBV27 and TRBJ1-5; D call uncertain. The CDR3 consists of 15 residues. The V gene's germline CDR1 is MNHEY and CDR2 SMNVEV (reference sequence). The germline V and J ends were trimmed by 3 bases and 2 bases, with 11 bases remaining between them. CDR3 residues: CASSLGLSGNQPQHF. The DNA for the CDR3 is TGTGCCAGCAGTTTGGGATTATCGGGCAATCAGCCCCAGCATTTT.

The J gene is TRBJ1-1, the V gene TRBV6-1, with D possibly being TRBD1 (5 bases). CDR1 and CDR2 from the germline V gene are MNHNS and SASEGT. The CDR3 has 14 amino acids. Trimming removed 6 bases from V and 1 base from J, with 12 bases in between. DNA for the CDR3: TGTGCCAGCAGGGTGAGGGGCGGGAACACTGAAGCTTTCTTT. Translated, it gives CASRVRGGNTEAFF.

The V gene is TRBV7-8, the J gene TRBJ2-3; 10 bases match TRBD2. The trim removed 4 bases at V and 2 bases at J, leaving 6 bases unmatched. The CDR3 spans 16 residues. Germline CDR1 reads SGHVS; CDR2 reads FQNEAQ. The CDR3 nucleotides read TGTGCCAGCAGCTGGAGACTAGCGGGTTCCACAGATACGCAGTATTTT. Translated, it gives CASSWRLAGSTDTQYF.

The CDR3 region has the DNA TGCAGCGTTGTAGGAGGGACTTCAAGTCCCTACGAGCAGTACTTC. Translation gives CSVVGGTSSPYEQYF. The V gene is TRBV29-1, the J gene TRBJ2-7, with D tentatively TRBD2 (6 bases). CDR3 size: 15 residues. Trimming left V 4 bases short and J 2 bases short, with 18 bases between. Looked up from germline, CDR1 is SQVTM and CDR2 is ANQGSEA.

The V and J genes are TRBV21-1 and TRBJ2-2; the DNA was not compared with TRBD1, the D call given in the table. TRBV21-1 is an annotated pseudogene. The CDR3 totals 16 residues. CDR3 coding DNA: TGTGCCAGCCCCCGGGGAGACAGGGGCGATGCCGGGGAGCTGTTTTTT. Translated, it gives CASPRGDRGDAGELFF.

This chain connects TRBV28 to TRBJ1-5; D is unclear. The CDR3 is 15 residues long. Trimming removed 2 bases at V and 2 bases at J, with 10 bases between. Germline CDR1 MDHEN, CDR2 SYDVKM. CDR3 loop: CASSLGVSGNQPQHF. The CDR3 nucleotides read TGTGCCAGCAGTTTAGGGGTTTCGGGCAATCAGCCCCAGCATTTT.

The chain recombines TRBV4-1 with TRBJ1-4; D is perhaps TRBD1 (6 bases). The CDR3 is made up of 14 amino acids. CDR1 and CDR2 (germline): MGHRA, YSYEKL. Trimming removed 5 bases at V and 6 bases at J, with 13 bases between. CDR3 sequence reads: CASSSGTLYEKLFF. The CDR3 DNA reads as TGCGCCAGCAGCTCCGGGACACTTTATGAAAAACTGTTTTTT.

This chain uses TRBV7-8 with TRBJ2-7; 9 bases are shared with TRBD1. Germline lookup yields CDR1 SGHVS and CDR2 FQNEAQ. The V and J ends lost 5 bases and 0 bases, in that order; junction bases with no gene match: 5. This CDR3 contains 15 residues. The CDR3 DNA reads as TGTGCCAGCAGCGAGGGACAGGGAAGCTCCTACGAGCAGTACTTC. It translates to CASSEGQGSSYEQYF.

Written as DNA, the CDR3 is TGTGCCAGCAGCTTAATAACAGGGGATTCCTCTGGAAACACCATATATTTT. It encodes CASSLITGDSSGNTIYF. The J gene is TRBJ1-3, the V gene TRBV13; TRBD1 matches 7 bases. The CDR3 is 17 amino acids. The J segment lost 0 bases and the V segment lost 2 bases, leaving 7 bases of the junction unmatched. Germline values: CDR1 PRHDT, CDR2 FYEKMQ (reference sequence).

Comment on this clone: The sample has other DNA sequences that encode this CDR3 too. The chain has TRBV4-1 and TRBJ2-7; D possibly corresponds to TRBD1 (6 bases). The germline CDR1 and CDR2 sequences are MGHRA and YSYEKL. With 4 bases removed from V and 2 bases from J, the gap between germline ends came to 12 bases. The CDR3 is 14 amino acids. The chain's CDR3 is CASSPLQGTYEQYF. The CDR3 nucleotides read TGCGCCAGCAGCCCTTTACAGGGAACCTACGAGCAGTACTTC.

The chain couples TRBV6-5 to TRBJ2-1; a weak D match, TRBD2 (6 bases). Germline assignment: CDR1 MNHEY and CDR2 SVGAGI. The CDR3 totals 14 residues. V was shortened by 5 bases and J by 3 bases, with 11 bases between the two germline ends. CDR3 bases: TGTGCCAGCAGTCTTAGCGGAAACTACAATGAGCAGTTCTTC. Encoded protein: CASSLSGNYNEQFF.

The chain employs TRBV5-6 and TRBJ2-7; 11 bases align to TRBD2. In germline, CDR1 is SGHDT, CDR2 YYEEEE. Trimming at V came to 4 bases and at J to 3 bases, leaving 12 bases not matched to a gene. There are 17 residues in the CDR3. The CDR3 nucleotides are TGTGCCAGCAGCCCGGGGCCCGGGACTAGCGGACTCTACGAGCAGTACTTC. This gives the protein CASSPGPGTSGLYEQYF.

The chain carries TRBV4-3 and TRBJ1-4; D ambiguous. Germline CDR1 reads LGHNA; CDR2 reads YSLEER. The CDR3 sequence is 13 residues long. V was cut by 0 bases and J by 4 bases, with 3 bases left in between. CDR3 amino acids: CASSQDSNEKLFF. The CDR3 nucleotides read TGCGCCAGCAGCCAAGATAGTAATGAAAAACTGTTTTTT.

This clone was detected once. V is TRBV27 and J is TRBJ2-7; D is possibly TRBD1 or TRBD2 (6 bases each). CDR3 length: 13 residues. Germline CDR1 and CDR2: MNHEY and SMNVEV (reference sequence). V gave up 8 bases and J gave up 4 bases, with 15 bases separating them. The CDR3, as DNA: TGTGCCAGCGCGCCGGGGGCAAGTTACGAGCAGTACTTC. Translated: CASAPGASYEQYF.

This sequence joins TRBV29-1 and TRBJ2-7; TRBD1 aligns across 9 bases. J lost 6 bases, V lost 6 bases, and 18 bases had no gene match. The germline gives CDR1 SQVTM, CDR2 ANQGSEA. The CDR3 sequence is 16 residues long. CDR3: CSVNYIQTGGAVEQYF. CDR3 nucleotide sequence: TGCAGCGTGAACTATATTCAGACAGGGGGGGCGGTCGAGCAGTACTTC.

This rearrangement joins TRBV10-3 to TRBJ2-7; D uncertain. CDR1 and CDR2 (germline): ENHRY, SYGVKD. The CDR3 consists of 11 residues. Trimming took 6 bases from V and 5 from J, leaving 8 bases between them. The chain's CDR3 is CAISDGDEQYF. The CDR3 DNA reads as TGTGCCATCAGCGATGGGGACGAGCAGTACTTC.

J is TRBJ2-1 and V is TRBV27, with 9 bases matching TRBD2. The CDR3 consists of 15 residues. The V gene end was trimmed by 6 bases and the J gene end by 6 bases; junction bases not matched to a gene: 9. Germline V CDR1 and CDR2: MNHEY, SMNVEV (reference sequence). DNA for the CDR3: TGTGCCAGCAGCCTTCTAGCGGGACCTCCCAATGAGCAGTTCTTC. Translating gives CASSLLAGPPNEQFF.

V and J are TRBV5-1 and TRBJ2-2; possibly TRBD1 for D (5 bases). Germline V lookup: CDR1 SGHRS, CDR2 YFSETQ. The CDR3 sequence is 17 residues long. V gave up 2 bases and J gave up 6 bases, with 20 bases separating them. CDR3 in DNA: TGCGCCAGCAGCTTCGACCTCCTAAGGGGCCCATCCGGGGAGCTGTTTTTT. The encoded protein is CASSFDLLRGPSGELFF.

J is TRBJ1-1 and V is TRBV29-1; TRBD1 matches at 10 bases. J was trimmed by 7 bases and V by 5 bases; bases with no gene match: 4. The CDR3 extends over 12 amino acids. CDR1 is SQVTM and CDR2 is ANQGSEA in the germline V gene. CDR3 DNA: TGCAGCGTTCCGACAGGGGGCGGTGAAGCTTTCTTT. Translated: CSVPTGGGEAFF.

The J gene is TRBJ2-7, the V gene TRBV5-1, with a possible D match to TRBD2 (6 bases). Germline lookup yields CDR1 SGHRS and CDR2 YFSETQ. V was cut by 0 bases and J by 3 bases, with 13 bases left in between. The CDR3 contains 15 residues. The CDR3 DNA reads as TGCGCCAGCAGCTTGGAGGGGACTGCGAACTACGAGCAGTACTTC. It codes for CASSLEGTANYEQYF.